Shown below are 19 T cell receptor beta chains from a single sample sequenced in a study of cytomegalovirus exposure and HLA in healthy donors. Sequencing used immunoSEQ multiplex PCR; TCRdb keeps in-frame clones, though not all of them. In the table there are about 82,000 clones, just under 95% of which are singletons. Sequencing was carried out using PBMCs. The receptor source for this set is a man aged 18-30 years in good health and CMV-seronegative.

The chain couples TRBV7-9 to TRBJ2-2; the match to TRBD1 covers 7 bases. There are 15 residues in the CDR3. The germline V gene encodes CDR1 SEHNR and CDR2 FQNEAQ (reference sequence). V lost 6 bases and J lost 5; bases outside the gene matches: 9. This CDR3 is CASRTQGDLTGELFF. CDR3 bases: TGTGCCAGCAGAACCCAGGGGGATTTAACCGGGGAGCTGTTTTTT. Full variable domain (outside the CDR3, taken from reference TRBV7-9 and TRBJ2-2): DTGVSQNPRHKITKRGQNVTFRCDPISEHNRLYWYRQTLGQGPEFLTYFQNEAQLEKSRLLSDRFSAERPKGSFSTLEIQRTEQGDSAMYLCASRTQGDLTGELFFGEGSRLTVL.

In nucleotides, the CDR3 is TGTGCCAGCAGTGGATCGGGGAATCAGCCCCAGCATTTT. Its translation is CASSGSGNQPQHF. The genes are TRBV6-4 and TRBJ1-5; D ambiguous. Germline V lookup: CDR1 MRHNA, CDR2 SNTAGT. The CDR3 has 13 amino acids. Deletions cut 4 bases from V and 4 bases from J, with 8 bases between.

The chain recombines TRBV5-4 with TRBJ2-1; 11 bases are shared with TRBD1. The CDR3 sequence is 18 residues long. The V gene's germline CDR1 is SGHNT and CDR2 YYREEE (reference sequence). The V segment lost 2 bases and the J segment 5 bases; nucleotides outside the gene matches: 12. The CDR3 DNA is TGTGCCAGCAGCTTCCTATACCTCGGGACAGGGGGTAACAATGAGCAGTTCTTC. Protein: CASSFLYLGTGGNNEQFF.

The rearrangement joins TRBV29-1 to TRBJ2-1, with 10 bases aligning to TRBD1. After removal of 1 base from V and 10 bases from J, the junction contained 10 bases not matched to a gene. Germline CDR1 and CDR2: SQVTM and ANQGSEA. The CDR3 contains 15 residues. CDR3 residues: CSVEGPRQGADEQFF. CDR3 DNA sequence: TGCAGCGTTGAAGGCCCCCGACAGGGGGCAGACGAGCAGTTCTTC.

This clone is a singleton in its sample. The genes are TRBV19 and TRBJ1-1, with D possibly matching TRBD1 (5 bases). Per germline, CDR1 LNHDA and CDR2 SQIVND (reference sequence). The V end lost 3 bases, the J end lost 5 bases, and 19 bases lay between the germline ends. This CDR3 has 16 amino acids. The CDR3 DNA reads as TGTGCCAGTAGTATTCAACCACAGGTGGTTGGGACTGAAGCTTTCTTT. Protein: CASSIQPQVVGTEAFF. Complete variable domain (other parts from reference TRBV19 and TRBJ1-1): DGGITQSPKYLFRKEGQNVTLSCEQNLNHDAMYWYRQDPGQGLRLIYYSQIVNDFQKGDIAEGYSVSREKKESFPLTVTSAQKNPTAFYLCASSIQPQVVGTEAFFGQGTRLTVV.

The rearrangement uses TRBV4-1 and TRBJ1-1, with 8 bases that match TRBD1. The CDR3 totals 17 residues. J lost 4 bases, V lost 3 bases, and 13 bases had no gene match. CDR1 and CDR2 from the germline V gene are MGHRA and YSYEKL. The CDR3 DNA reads TGCGCCAGCAGCCACCCAGGGGGCCAGTTAAGGAGCACTGAAGCTTTCTTT. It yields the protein CASSHPGGQLRSTEAFF.

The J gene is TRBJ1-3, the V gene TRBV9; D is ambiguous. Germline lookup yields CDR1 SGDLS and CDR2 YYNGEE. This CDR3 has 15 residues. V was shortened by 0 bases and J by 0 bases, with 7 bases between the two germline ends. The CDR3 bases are TGTGCCAGCAGCGTAGACGGTAGCTCTGGAAACACCATATATTTT. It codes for CASSVDGSSGNTIYF.

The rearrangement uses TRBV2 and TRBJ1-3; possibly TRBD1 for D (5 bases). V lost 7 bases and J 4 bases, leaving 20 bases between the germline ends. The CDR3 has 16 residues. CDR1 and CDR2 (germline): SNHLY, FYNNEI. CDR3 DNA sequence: TGTGCCAGCACCCCCCTCCTGGCAGGGTACGGAAACACCATATATTTT. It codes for CASTPLLAGYGNTIYF.

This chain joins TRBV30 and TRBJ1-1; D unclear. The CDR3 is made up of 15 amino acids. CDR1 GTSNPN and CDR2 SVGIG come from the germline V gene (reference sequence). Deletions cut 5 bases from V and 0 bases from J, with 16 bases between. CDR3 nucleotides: TGTGCCTGGGGCATCGGGCCGAGGGTGAACACTGAAGCTTTCTTT. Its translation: CAWGIGPRVNTEAFF.

The CDR3 DNA reads TGTGCCAGCAGTGCCAGGGAAAAGTGGCAGTATTTT. It is translated as CASSAREKWQYF. The chain combines TRBV6-1 with TRBJ2-3; a possible D gene is TRBD1 (5 bases). CDR3 length equals 12 residues. The germline V gene has CDR1 MNHNS and CDR2 SASEGT. Trimming cost V 4 bases and J 11 bases, with 13 bases left between them.

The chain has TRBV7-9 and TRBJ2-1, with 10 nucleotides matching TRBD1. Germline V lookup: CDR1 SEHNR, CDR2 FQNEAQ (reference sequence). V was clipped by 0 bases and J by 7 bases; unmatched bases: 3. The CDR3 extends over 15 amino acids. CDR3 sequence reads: CASSLARGQGNEQFF. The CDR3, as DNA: TGTGCCAGCAGCTTAGCGCGGGGACAGGGGAATGAGCAGTTCTTC. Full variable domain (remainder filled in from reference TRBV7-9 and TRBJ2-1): DTGVSQNPRHKITKRGQNVTFRCDPISEHNRLYWYRQTLGQGPEFLTYFQNEAQLEKSRLLSDRFSAERPKGSFSTLEIQRTEQGDSAMYLCASSLARGQGNEQFFGPGTRLTVL.

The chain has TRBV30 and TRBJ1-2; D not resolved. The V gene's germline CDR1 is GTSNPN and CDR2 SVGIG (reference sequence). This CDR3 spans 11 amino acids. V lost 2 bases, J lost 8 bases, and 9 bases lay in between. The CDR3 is CAWSIFYGYTF. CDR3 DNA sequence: TGTGCCTGGAGTATTTTCTACGGCTACACCTTC. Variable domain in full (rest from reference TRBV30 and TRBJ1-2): SQTIHQWPATLVQPVGSPLSLECTVEGTSNPNLYWYRQAAGRGLQLLFYSVGIGQISSEVPQNLSASRPQDRQFILSSKKLLLSDSGFYLCAWSIFYGYTFGSGTRLTVV.

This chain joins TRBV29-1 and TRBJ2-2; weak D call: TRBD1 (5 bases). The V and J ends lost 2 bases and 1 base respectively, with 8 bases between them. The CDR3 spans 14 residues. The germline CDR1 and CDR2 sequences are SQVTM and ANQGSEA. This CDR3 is CSVERGLNTGELFF. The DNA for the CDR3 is TGCAGCGTTGAAAGGGGTTTGAACACCGGGGAGCTGTTTTTT.

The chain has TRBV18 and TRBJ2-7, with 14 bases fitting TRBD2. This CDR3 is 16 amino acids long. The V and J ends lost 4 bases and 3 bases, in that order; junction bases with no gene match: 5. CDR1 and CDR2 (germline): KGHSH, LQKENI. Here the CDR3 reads CASSQGTSGRGYEQYF. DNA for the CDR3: TGTGCCAGCTCACAAGGGACTAGCGGGAGAGGCTACGAGCAGTACTTC.

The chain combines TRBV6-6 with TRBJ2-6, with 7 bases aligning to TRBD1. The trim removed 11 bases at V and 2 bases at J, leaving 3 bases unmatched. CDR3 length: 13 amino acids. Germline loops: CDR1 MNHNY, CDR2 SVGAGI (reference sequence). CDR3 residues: CAHQGAGANVLTF. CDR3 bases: TGTGCCCACCAGGGGGCTGGGGCCAACGTCCTGACTTTC.

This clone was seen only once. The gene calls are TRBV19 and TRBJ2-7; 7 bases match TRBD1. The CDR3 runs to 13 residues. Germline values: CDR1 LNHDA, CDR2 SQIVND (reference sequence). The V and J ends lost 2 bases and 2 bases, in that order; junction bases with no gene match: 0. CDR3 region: CASSITGAYEQYF. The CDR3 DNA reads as TGTGCCAGTAGTATAACAGGGGCCTACGAGCAGTACTTC.

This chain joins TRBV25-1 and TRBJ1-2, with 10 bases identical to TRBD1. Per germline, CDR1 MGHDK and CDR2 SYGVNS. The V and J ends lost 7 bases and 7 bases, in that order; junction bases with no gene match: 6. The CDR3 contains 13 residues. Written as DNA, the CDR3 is TGTGCCAGCACTCCGGGACAGGGGTTTGGCTACACCTTC. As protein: CASTPGQGFGYTF.

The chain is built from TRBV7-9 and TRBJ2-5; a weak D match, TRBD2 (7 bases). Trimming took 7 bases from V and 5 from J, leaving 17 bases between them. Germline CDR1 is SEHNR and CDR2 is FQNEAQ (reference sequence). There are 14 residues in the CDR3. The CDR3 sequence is CASTPFAGAETQYF. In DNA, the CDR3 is TGTGCCAGCACCCCTTTTGCGGGGGCGGAGACCCAGTACTTC.

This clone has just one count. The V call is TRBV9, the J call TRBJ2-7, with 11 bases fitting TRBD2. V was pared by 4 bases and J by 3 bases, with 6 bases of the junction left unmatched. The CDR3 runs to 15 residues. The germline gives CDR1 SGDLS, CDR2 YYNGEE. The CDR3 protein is CASSPRLAGNYEQYF. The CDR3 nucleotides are TGTGCCAGCAGCCCCCGACTAGCGGGAAACTACGAGCAGTACTTC. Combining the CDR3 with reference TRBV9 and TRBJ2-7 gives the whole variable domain DSGVTQTPKHLITATGQRVTLRCSPRSGDLSVYWYQQSLDQGLQFLIQYYNGEERAKGNILERFSAQQFPDLHSELNLSSLELGDSALYFCASSPRLAGNYEQYFGPGTRLTVT.